This T cell receptor beta chain was documented in a study of cytomegalovirus exposure and HLA in healthy donors. This CDR3 has 13 amino acids. Germline assignment: CDR1 MNHEY and CDR2 SVGAGI. V was trimmed by 5 bases and J by 1 base, leaving 9 bases between them. PCR used 60 Vbeta primers and 13 Jbeta primers. TCRdb's table, derived via immunoSEQ multiplex PCR, lists solely in-frame clones and lacks some. The sample records about 180,000 clones, about three quarters being singletons. This chain connects TRBV6-5 to TRBJ2-7; no reliable D call. The sequence was collected from a man aged 18 to 35 in good health and CMV-seronegative. The sample comprised PBMCs. CDR3: CASSQDPSYEQYF. The DNA of the CDR3 is TGTGCCAGCAGTCAGGATCCGTCCTACGAGCAGTACTTC.